This T cell receptor beta chain was obtained from a study of blood T cells in healthy people across ages. Next came a second PCR, run for about 7 to 12 cycles, which used a sample-barcoded 5' primer along with a J-beta primer mix. TCRdb passed the 5' RACE reads through MiXCR, listing each CDR3 protein once. Of about a million distinct CDR3 sequences listed, about 44% are singletons. A remark on this clonotype: Germline is not matched at one junction end, which may reflect a read error.

CDR3 size: 17 residues. Germline V gene lookup returns CDR1 MGHRA and CDR2 YSYEKL. This TCR derives from a man aged 30-40 years in good health. Sequencing was performed on blood. The V call is TRBV4-1, the J call TRBJ2-2; 9 bases agree with TRBD1. The CDR3 here is CACSQEGQGINTGELFF. Written as DNA, the CDR3 is TGCGCCTGCAGCCAAGAGGGACAGGGAATAAACACCGGGGAGCTGTTTTTT.